The source of this T cell receptor beta chain is a study of Ad26.COV2.S vaccination and SARS-CoV-2 variants. Germline V gives CDR1 LGHNA, CDR2 YSLEER. Deletions cut 0 bases from V and 6 bases from J, with 12 bases between. This CDR3 has 16 residues. The method was immunoSEQ multiplex PCR; TCRdb's version includes in-frame clones alone and lacks a portion of them. The sample consists of about 350,000 clones, approximately 86% of them appearing once. Regarding treatment: 19 received Ad26.COV2.S at low or high dose, single or two shots; several received placebo; per-sample allocation not given. Specimen acquisition occurred on day 63 following the initial vaccine or placebo injection.

Sequenced here: peripheral blood, sampled in a trial of Ad26.COV2.S vaccine versus placebo. The V call is TRBV4-3, the J call TRBJ2-6; D gene unclear. This TCR was recovered from a person aged 18 to 65 who received the Ad26.COV2.S COVID-19 vaccine or a placebo. Written as DNA, the CDR3 is TGCGCCAGCAGCCAAGAAAGGTCTGCCGAGGCCAACGTCCTGACTTTC. Its protein product is CASSQERSAEANVLTF.